This is a list of T cell receptor beta chains from one sample in a study of shared clonotypes between healthy human individuals. Profiling relied on immunoSEQ multiplex PCR, and the TCRdb table lists in-frame clones only, not all of them. Of roughly 2.5 million clones in the sample, approximately 90% are singletons; the top ten hold around 0.14%. Input material: naive CD4+ T cells sorted from blood. The source of these receptors is a young man in good health. Both conserved end residues are part of each CDR3. The D gene is left open where the match is weak. Size tells how often a clone was seen (once, few, many) or the class of an expanded clone, and some rows leave it out.

CDR3nt: TGTGCCAGCAGCCAAGCGTCCGGAAACACCATATATTTT; CDR3aa: CASSQASGNTIYF; v_gene: TRBV14; j_gene: TRBJ1-3; d_gene: NA; abundance: once
CDR3nt: TGTGCCAGCAGCCTCAGGGGTGACTACACCTTC; CDR3aa: CASSLRGDYTF; v_gene: TRBV7-8; j_gene: TRBJ1-2; d_gene: NA; abundance: NA
CDR3nt: TGTGCCAGCAGCTTCCAGCGGCAAGAGACCCAGTACTTC; CDR3aa: CASSFQRQETQYF; v_gene: TRBV11-2; j_gene: TRBJ2-5; d_gene: NA; abundance: NA
CDR3nt: TGTGCCAGCAGCCAATGGACAGGGGGCGGTGAAAAACTGTTTTTT; CDR3aa: CASSQWTGGGEKLFF; v_gene: TRBV14; j_gene: TRBJ1-4; d_gene: TRBD1; abundance: NA
CDR3nt: TGTGCCAGCAGCAAGACAGGGTTAGGCAATGAGCAGTTCTTC; CDR3aa: CASSKTGLGNEQFF; v_gene: TRBV5-4; j_gene: TRBJ2-1; d_gene: TRBD1; abundance: NA
CDR3nt: TGCGCCAGCAGCTCTAGCACAGATACGCAGTATTTT; CDR3aa: CASSSSTDTQYF; v_gene: TRBV5-1; j_gene: TRBJ2-3; d_gene: NA; abundance: few
CDR3nt: TGTGCCTGGAGCCCCCGGGGAAGGGTCTCCTACGAGCAGTACTTC; CDR3aa: CAWSPRGRVSYEQYF; v_gene: TRBV30; j_gene: TRBJ2-7; d_gene: NA; abundance: NA
CDR3nt: TGTGCCAGCAGCCCACCCCAACGCACAGATACGCAGTATTTT; CDR3aa: CASSPPQRTDTQYF; v_gene: TRBV7-9; j_gene: TRBJ2-3; d_gene: NA; abundance: NA
CDR3nt: TGTGCCAGCATAGGGTTCACCGGGGAGCTGTTTTTT; CDR3aa: CASIGFTGELFF; v_gene: TRBV28; j_gene: TRBJ2-2; d_gene: NA; abundance: NA
CDR3nt: TGCGCCAGCAGCCAAGGCCCTGGGGGCAGCTCCTACGAGCAGTACTTC; CDR3aa: CASSQGPGGSSYEQYF; v_gene: TRBV4-3; j_gene: TRBJ2-7; d_gene: NA; abundance: NA
CDR3nt: TGCGCCAGCAGGACCCCCTCCACAGATACGCAGTATTTT; CDR3aa: CASRTPSTDTQYF; v_gene: TRBV5-1; j_gene: TRBJ2-3; d_gene: NA; abundance: NA
CDR3nt: TGTGCCAGCAGTTTATCCCTCGGGTTCGGCTACACCTTC; CDR3aa: CASSLSLGFGYTF; v_gene: TRBV27; j_gene: TRBJ1-2; d_gene: NA; abundance: NA
CDR3nt: TGTGCCAGCTCACTGGACAGGGGAGGATACGAGCAGTACTTC; CDR3aa: CASSLDRGGYEQYF; v_gene: TRBV18; j_gene: TRBJ2-7; d_gene: TRBD1; abundance: NA
CDR3nt: TGTGCCAGCTCACACAGGGGATCTGACACTGAAGCTTTCTTT; CDR3aa: CASSHRGSDTEAFF; v_gene: TRBV18; j_gene: TRBJ1-1; d_gene: TRBD1; abundance: NA
CDR3nt: TGTGCCAGTAGTATACAGGGGGCAGGGGCCGGGGAGCTGTTTTTT; CDR3aa: CASSIQGAGAGELFF; v_gene: TRBV19; j_gene: TRBJ2-2; d_gene: TRBD1; abundance: NA
CDR3nt: TGCGCCAGCAGCTTGCAGTCCTTTTCCTCCTACGAGCAGTACTTC; CDR3aa: CASSLQSFSSYEQYF; v_gene: TRBV5-1; j_gene: TRBJ2-7; d_gene: NA; abundance: NA
CDR3nt: TGTGCCAGCAGGGAGGTGAGCTCCTATAATTCACCCCTCCACTTT; CDR3aa: CASREVSSYNSPLHF; v_gene: TRBV27; j_gene: TRBJ1-6; d_gene: NA; abundance: NA